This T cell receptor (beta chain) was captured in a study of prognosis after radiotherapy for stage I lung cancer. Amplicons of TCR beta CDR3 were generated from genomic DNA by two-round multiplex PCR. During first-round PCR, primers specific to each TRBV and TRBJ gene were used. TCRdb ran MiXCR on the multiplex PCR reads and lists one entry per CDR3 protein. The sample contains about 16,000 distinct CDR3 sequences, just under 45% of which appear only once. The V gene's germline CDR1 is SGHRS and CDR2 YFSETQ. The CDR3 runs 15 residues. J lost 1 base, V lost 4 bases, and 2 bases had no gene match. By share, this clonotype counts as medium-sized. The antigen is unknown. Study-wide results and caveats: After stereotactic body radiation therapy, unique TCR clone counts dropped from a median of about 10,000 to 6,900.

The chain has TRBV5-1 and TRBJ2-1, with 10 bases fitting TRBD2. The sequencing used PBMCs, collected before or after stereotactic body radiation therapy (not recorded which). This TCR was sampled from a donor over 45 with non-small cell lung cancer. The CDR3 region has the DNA TGCGCCAGCAGCCCTAGCGGGGGTTCCTACAATGAGCAGTTCTTC. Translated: CASSPSGGSYNEQFF.